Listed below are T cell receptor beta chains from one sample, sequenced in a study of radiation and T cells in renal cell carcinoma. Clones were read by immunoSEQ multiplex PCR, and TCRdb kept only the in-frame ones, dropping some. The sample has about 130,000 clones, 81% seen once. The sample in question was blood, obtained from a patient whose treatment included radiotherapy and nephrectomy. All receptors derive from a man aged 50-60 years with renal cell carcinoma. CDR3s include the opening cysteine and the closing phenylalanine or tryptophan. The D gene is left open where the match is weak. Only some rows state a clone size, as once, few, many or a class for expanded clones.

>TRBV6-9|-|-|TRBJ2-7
CASSLSPRGPYEQYF
TGTGCCAGCAGTTTATCCCCCCGGGGGCCTTACGAGCAGTACTTC
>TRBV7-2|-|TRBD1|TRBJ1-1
CASSLVAGTAVGNTEAFF
TGTGCCAGCAGCTTAGTAGCCGGGACAGCGGTCGGGAACACTGAAGCTTTCTTT
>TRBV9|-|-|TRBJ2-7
CASSVEWRNEQYF
TGTGCCAGCAGCGTAGAGTGGAGGAACGAGCAGTACTTC
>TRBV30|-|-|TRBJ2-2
CACMTGFGTGELFF
TGTGCCTGTATGACAGGCTTCGGTACCGGGGAGCTGTTTTTT
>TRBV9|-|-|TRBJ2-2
CASSPTGGELFF
TGTGCCAGCAGCCCCACGGGCGGGGAGCTGTTTTTT
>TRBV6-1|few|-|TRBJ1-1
CATLGGANTEAFF
TGTGCCACCCTCGGGGGGGCTAACACTGAAGCTTTCTTT
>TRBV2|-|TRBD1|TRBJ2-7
CASSETGSLFF
TGTGCCAGCAGTGAGACAGGGTCCTTATTTTTC
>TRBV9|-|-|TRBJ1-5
CASSAGQLGNQPQHF
TGTGCCAGCAGCGCCGGACAGCTTGGCAATCAGCCCCAGCATTTT
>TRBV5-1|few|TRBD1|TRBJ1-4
CASSPDRGLGNEKLFF
TGCGCCAGCAGCCCGGACAGGGGGCTTGGTAATGAAAAACTGTTTTTT
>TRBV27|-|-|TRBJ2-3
CASSLYGGGNTDTQYF
TGTGCCAGCAGTTTATACGGTGGCGGAAACACAGATACGCAGTATTTT
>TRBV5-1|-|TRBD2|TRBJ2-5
CASSLGLAGAETQYF
TGCGCCAGCAGCCTGGGACTAGCGGGGGCAGAGACCCAGTACTTC
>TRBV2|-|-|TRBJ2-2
CASGGVTGELFF
TGTGCCAGCGGGGGTGTCACCGGGGAGCTGTTTTTT
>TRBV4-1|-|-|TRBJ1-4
CASSRSGEIREKLFF
TGCGCCAGCAGCCGTAGCGGGGAGATTAGGGAAAAACTGTTTTTT
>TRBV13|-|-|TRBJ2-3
CASSFSTDTQYF
TGTGCCAGCAGCTTCAGCACAGATACGCAGTATTTT
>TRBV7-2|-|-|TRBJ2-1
CASSLWRGPYNEQFF
TGTGCCAGCAGCTTATGGCGGGGCCCCTACAATGAGCAGTTCTTC
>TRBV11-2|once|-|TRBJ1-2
CASSITTGGDYGYTF
TGTGCCAGCAGCATCACTACGGGGGGTGACTATGGCTACACCTTC
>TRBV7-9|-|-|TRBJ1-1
CASSLGPTRGEAFF
TGTGCCAGCAGCTTGGGGCCCACGAGGGGTGAAGCTTTCTTT
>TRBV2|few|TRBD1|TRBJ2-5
CASSARGQGGETQYF
TGTGCCAGCAGTGCCCGTGGACAGGGTGGGGAGACCCAGTACTTC
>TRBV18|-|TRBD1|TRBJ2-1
CASYGRGQGAGSYNEQFF
TGTGCCAGCTACGGGAGGGGACAGGGGGCAGGCTCCTACAATGAGCAGTTCTTC
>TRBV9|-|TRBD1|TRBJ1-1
CASSERPGQGATEAFF
TGTGCCAGCAGCGAACGTCCGGGACAGGGTGCCACTGAAGCTTTCTTT
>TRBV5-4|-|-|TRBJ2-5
CASSLKDGLETQYF
TGTGCCAGCAGCTTGAAGGACGGTCTAGAGACCCAGTACTTC
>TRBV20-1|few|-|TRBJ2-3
CSVAGTDTQYF
TGCAGTGTAGCGGGCACAGATACGCAGTATTTT
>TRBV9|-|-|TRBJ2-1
CASSVIPGDGNEQFF
TGTGCCAGCAGCGTTATCCCAGGGGATGGGAATGAGCAGTTCTTC
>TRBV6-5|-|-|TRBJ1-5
CASSLDGNQPQHF
TGTGCCAGCAGTTTGGACGGCAATCAGCCCCAGCATTTT
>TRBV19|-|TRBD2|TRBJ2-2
CASSSGLAGGNTGELFF
TGTGCCAGTAGTAGCGGACTAGCGGGAGGCAACACCGGGGAGCTGTTTTTT
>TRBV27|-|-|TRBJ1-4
CASSRQGYEKLFF
TGTGCCAGCAGTAGGCAGGGATATGAAAAACTGTTTTTT
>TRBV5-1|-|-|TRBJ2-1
CASSLVQTGTLPNEQFF
TGCGCCAGCAGCTTGGTACAAACCGGGACTCTGCCGAATGAGCAGTTCTTC
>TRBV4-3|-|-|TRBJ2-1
CASSQDGTVEQFF
TGCGCCAGCAGCCAAGATGGAACGGTCGAGCAGTTCTTC
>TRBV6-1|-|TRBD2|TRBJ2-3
CASTTSGSPDTQYF
TGTGCCAGCACGACTAGCGGGAGCCCAGATACGCAGTATTTT
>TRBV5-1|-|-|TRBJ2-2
CASTPGSNTGELFF
TGCGCCAGCACCCCGGGTTCGAACACCGGGGAGCTGTTTTTT
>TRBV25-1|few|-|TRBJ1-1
CASSESSLGNTEAFF
TGTGCCAGCAGTGAATCTAGTCTCGGAAACACTGAAGCTTTCTTT
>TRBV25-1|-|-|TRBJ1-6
CASSAGAVSPLHF
TGTGCCAGCAGTGCAGGGGCGGTTTCACCCCTCCACTTT